This T cell receptor beta chain emerged from a study of blood T cell repertoires in COVID-19. CDR3 size: 14 residues. With V trimmed by 1 base and J by 5 bases, 4 bases remained unmatched. Germline V gene sequence: CDR1 LGHDT, CDR2 YNNKEL (reference sequence). Clones were read by immunoSEQ multiplex PCR, and TCRdb kept only the in-frame ones, dropping some. The sample has approximately 310,000 clones; 80% to 90% are singletons. Specimen: PBMCs or T cells enriched from blood (not recorded which). The receptor was isolated from a man younger than 45 who had recovered from COVID-19. The rearrangement joins TRBV3-1 (or the pseudogene TRBV3-2) to TRBJ1-2; 7 bases align to TRBD1. CDR3 in amino acids: CASSQARQGYGYTF. CDR3 DNA: TGTGCCAGCAGCCAAGCCCGACAGGGTTATGGCTACACCTTC.